These T cell receptor beta chains were read from a single sample in a study of shared clonotypes between healthy human individuals. Only in-frame clones appear in the TCRdb table, and some are missing; sequencing was by immunoSEQ multiplex PCR. The table has about 750,000 clones, roughly 92% seen once; the top ten hold around 24%. Material for sequencing was naive CD8+ T cells sorted from blood. The origin of the receptors is a young man in good health. Each CDR3 is given with its conserved first and last residue. The order of the fields is J gene, clone size, V gene, D gene, CDR3 DNA, CDR3 protein. The D gene is left open where the match is weak. The listing skips clone size in some rows; elsewhere it reads once, few, many or a size class.

j_gene: TRBJ1-2; abundance: -; v_gene: TRBV28; d_gene: -; CDR3nt: TGTGCCAGCAGACTGGGCTACACCTTC; CDR3aa: CASRLGYTF
j_gene: TRBJ2-7; abundance: -; v_gene: TRBV27; d_gene: -; CDR3nt: TGTGCCAGCAGTTTAGTAGGGATAAGCTACGAGCAGTACTTC; CDR3aa: CASSLVGISYEQYF
j_gene: TRBJ2-7; abundance: -; v_gene: TRBV4-3; d_gene: TRBD1; CDR3nt: TGCGCCAGCAGCCAAGATTTACAGGGGGTCCCCTACGAGCAGTACTTC; CDR3aa: CASSQDLQGVPYEQYF
j_gene: TRBJ2-5; abundance: -; v_gene: TRBV6-5; d_gene: -; CDR3nt: TGTGCCAGCAGTTACTTCGAGGCTAGCAGGGAGACCCAGTACTTC; CDR3aa: CASSYFEASRETQYF
j_gene: TRBJ2-7; abundance: -; v_gene: TRBV5-1; d_gene: -; CDR3nt: TGCGCCAGCACCCCCACAGGCCGTGAGCAGTACTTC; CDR3aa: CASTPTGREQYF
j_gene: TRBJ2-2; abundance: -; v_gene: TRBV23-1; d_gene: TRBD1; CDR3nt: TGCGCCAGCAGTCAATCTTATGTCAGGGGGTGGGACCTCACCGGGGAGCTGTTTTTT; CDR3aa: CASSQSYVRGWDLTGELFF
j_gene: TRBJ2-2; abundance: -; v_gene: TRBV7-9; d_gene: TRBD2; CDR3nt: TGTGCCAGCAGCTTAGCGCAAAGGGGACTAGCGACCACCGGGGAGCTGTTTTTT; CDR3aa: CASSLAQRGLATTGELFF
j_gene: TRBJ2-2; abundance: -; v_gene: TRBV6-6; d_gene: -; CDR3nt: TGTGCCAGCTGTCACCCGGGACATAACACCGGGGAGCTGTTTTTT; CDR3aa: CASCHPGHNTGELFF
j_gene: TRBJ2-7; abundance: -; v_gene: TRBV7-3; d_gene: TRBD1; CDR3nt: TGTGCCAGCAGCTTATACAGGGGCTACGAGCAGTACTTC; CDR3aa: CASSLYRGYEQYF
j_gene: TRBJ2-7; abundance: -; v_gene: TRBV7-3; d_gene: TRBD2; CDR3nt: TGTGCCAGCAGCCAGGAGACTAGCGGGAGGTTCGAGCAGTACTTC; CDR3aa: CASSQETSGRFEQYF
j_gene: TRBJ2-2; abundance: -; v_gene: TRBV7-3; d_gene: TRBD1; CDR3nt: TGTGCCAGCAGCCCATATCCGGGACAGGGGGCTAGCGGGGAGCTGTTTTTT; CDR3aa: CASSPYPGQGASGELFF
j_gene: TRBJ2-1; abundance: -; v_gene: TRBV27; d_gene: -; CDR3nt: TGTGCCAGCACTTTGGGGAGAGGGGTCTACAATGAGCAGTTCTTC; CDR3aa: CASTLGRGVYNEQFF
j_gene: TRBJ2-5; abundance: -; v_gene: TRBV7-2; d_gene: TRBD2; CDR3nt: TGTGCCAGCAGCACGGGGACTAGCGGGAGACGAGAGACCCAGTACTTC; CDR3aa: CASSTGTSGRRETQYF
j_gene: TRBJ2-7; abundance: once; v_gene: TRBV4-1; d_gene: -; CDR3nt: TGCGCCAGCAGCCTCTCCCCTTTTGAGAGGGAGCAGTACTTC; CDR3aa: CASSLSPFEREQYF
j_gene: TRBJ2-1; abundance: once; v_gene: TRBV11-2; d_gene: TRBD2; CDR3nt: TGTGCCAGCAGCTTGGGAGCAGCGGGGAATGAGCAGTTCTTC; CDR3aa: CASSLGAAGNEQFF
j_gene: TRBJ1-2; abundance: few; v_gene: TRBV28; d_gene: TRBD1; CDR3nt: TGTGCCAGCAGTACCGACAGGGCAGCTGGCTACACCTTC; CDR3aa: CASSTDRAAGYTF
j_gene: TRBJ2-5; abundance: -; v_gene: TRBV28; d_gene: -; CDR3nt: TGTGCCAGCAGTTTGATTTTCCGAGAGACCCAGTACTTC; CDR3aa: CASSLIFRETQYF
j_gene: TRBJ2-5; abundance: -; v_gene: TRBV28; d_gene: -; CDR3nt: TGTGCCAGCAGGATGGGTAGATTCCTACCACAAGAGACCCAGTACTTC; CDR3aa: CASRMGRFLPQETQYF
j_gene: TRBJ2-1; abundance: few; v_gene: TRBV4-3; d_gene: TRBD2; CDR3nt: TGCGCCAGCAGCCTGATACTAGCGGGAGTCAACAATGAGCAGTTCTTC; CDR3aa: CASSLILAGVNNEQFF
j_gene: TRBJ2-3; abundance: -; v_gene: TRBV2; d_gene: -; CDR3nt: TGTGCCAACTCAATTAACCTGAGCACAGATACGCAGTATTTT; CDR3aa: CANSINLSTDTQYF
j_gene: TRBJ2-7; abundance: -; v_gene: TRBV4-1; d_gene: -; CDR3nt: TGCGCCAGCAGCCAAATTCATCCCGCAGGGTCCTACGAGCAGTACTTC; CDR3aa: CASSQIHPAGSYEQYF
j_gene: TRBJ1-5; abundance: once; v_gene: TRBV25-1; d_gene: TRBD1; CDR3nt: TGTGCCAGCAGCTTACAGGGGAGCAATCAGCCCCAGCATTTT; CDR3aa: CASSLQGSNQPQHF
j_gene: TRBJ2-1; abundance: -; v_gene: TRBV5-6; d_gene: -; CDR3nt: TGTGCCAGCAGCTTGGCCGACGGGGCACCCTACAATGAGCAGTTCTTC; CDR3aa: CASSLADGAPYNEQFF
j_gene: TRBJ2-7; abundance: -; v_gene: TRBV6-5; d_gene: -; CDR3nt: TGTGCCAGCAGTTACTCGAGCGGCTACTACGAGCAGTACTTC; CDR3aa: CASSYSSGYYEQYF
j_gene: TRBJ2-2; abundance: -; v_gene: TRBV7-6; d_gene: -; CDR3nt: TGTGCCAGCAGCTTAGGGGCGGCTACGAACACCGGGGAGCTGTTTTTT; CDR3aa: CASSLGAATNTGELFF
j_gene: TRBJ2-5; abundance: -; v_gene: TRBV7-9; d_gene: -; CDR3nt: TGTGCCAGCAGCTTCCCCGGGAGTGGTCCTCAAGAGACCCAGTACTTC; CDR3aa: CASSFPGSGPQETQYF
j_gene: TRBJ2-7; abundance: -; v_gene: TRBV7-7; d_gene: TRBD2; CDR3nt: TGTGCCAGCAGCCCTAGTCTAGCGGAGGACTACGAGCAGTACTTC; CDR3aa: CASSPSLAEDYEQYF
j_gene: TRBJ1-1; abundance: -; v_gene: TRBV2; d_gene: -; CDR3nt: TGTGCCAGCAGTGATCAGGTTGGCACTGAAGCTTTCTTT; CDR3aa: CASSDQVGTEAFF
j_gene: TRBJ2-7; abundance: -; v_gene: TRBV27; d_gene: TRBD2; CDR3nt: TGTGCCAGCAGTTTATCATTGGCTTCGGCGGGAGTCTTGCCCTACGAGCAGTACTTC; CDR3aa: CASSLSLASAGVLPYEQYF
j_gene: TRBJ2-7; abundance: -; v_gene: TRBV7-2; d_gene: -; CDR3nt: TGTGCCAGCAGCTTATGGCTATCCTACGAGCAGTACTTC; CDR3aa: CASSLWLSYEQYF
j_gene: TRBJ2-3; abundance: -; v_gene: TRBV11-1; d_gene: -; CDR3nt: TGTGCCAGCAGCCCCGTAGCGCAAACTAGCACAGATACGCAGTATTTT; CDR3aa: CASSPVAQTSTDTQYF
j_gene: TRBJ1-1; abundance: -; v_gene: TRBV29-1; d_gene: -; CDR3nt: TGCAGCGTTGAAAAACCCATGAACACTGAAGCTTTCTTT; CDR3aa: CSVEKPMNTEAFF
j_gene: TRBJ2-4; abundance: -; v_gene: TRBV11-1; d_gene: TRBD1; CDR3nt: TGTGCCAGCAGCTTAGCCTACAGGGGAGCCAAAAACATTCAGTACTTC; CDR3aa: CASSLAYRGAKNIQYF
j_gene: TRBJ2-7; abundance: -; v_gene: TRBV7-6; d_gene: -; CDR3nt: TGTGCCAGCAGCCCCCGGGACCCCTACGAGCAGTACTTC; CDR3aa: CASSPRDPYEQYF
j_gene: TRBJ1-1; abundance: -; v_gene: TRBV27; d_gene: -; CDR3nt: TGTGCCAGCAGTCCAGTTCTCCTGTCGAGGGGGACTGAAGCTTTCTTT; CDR3aa: CASSPVLLSRGTEAFF
j_gene: TRBJ1-2; abundance: -; v_gene: TRBV6-6; d_gene: TRBD1; CDR3nt: TGTGCCAGCAGTTCGGACAGGGGGCCTATCTATGGCTACACCTTC; CDR3aa: CASSSDRGPIYGYTF
j_gene: TRBJ2-5; abundance: -; v_gene: TRBV2; d_gene: TRBD2; CDR3nt: TGTGCCAGCAACGGACTAGCGGGACAAGAGACCCAGTACTTC; CDR3aa: CASNGLAGQETQYF
j_gene: TRBJ2-7; abundance: -; v_gene: TRBV7-9; d_gene: -; CDR3nt: TGTGCCAGCAGCTTTTTCCCGACTATGAGTTACGAGCAGTACTTC; CDR3aa: CASSFFPTMSYEQYF
j_gene: TRBJ2-3; abundance: -; v_gene: TRBV18; d_gene: -; CDR3nt: TGTGCCAGCTCACCGGACAGTACAGATACGCAGTATTTT; CDR3aa: CASSPDSTDTQYF
j_gene: TRBJ2-1; abundance: -; v_gene: TRBV7-9; d_gene: -; CDR3nt: TGTGCCAGCGTACCGACAAACAGGGAAAATGAGCAGTTCTTC; CDR3aa: CASVPTNRENEQFF
j_gene: TRBJ2-7; abundance: -; v_gene: TRBV9; d_gene: TRBD1; CDR3nt: TGTGCCAGCAGCACGTTCGGGACAGGACCGGCCGAGCAGTACTTC; CDR3aa: CASSTFGTGPAEQYF
j_gene: TRBJ1-2; abundance: -; v_gene: TRBV5-1; d_gene: -; CDR3nt: TGCGCCAGCAGCTTGGGGCAGCCTCATAACTATGGCTACACCTTC; CDR3aa: CASSLGQPHNYGYTF
j_gene: TRBJ2-7; abundance: -; v_gene: TRBV19; d_gene: -; CDR3nt: TGTGCCAGTAGTATGGCAGGGTCCCACGAGCAGTACTTC; CDR3aa: CASSMAGSHEQYF
j_gene: TRBJ2-2; abundance: -; v_gene: TRBV2; d_gene: TRBD1; CDR3nt: TGTGCCAGCAGTGAGTACAGGGGCCTAAACACCGGGGAGCTGTTTTTT; CDR3aa: CASSEYRGLNTGELFF
j_gene: TRBJ2-7; abundance: -; v_gene: TRBV27; d_gene: TRBD1; CDR3nt: TGTGCCAGCAGTTTCCTCCAGGGGGCGAAGGGTTACGAGCAGTACTTC; CDR3aa: CASSFLQGAKGYEQYF
j_gene: TRBJ1-1; abundance: -; v_gene: TRBV4-3; d_gene: -; CDR3nt: TGCGCCAGCAGCCCCCTAGGGGCTGGGAACACTGAAGCTTTCTTT; CDR3aa: CASSPLGAGNTEAFF
j_gene: TRBJ1-1; abundance: -; v_gene: TRBV7-9; d_gene: -; CDR3nt: TGTGCCAGCAGCCAACCTCAAGGCCATTTGGGAGCTTTCTTT; CDR3aa: CASSQPQGHLGAFF
j_gene: TRBJ2-7; abundance: -; v_gene: TRBV29-1; d_gene: TRBD1; CDR3nt: TGCAGCGCCGAGACAGGGAAAACCTACGAGCAGTACTTC; CDR3aa: CSAETGKTYEQYF
j_gene: TRBJ2-7; abundance: -; v_gene: TRBV28; d_gene: -; CDR3nt: TGTGCCAGCAGTAGGGAGAGGAGGGGGGAGCAGTACTTC; CDR3aa: CASSRERRGEQYF
j_gene: TRBJ2-7; abundance: -; v_gene: TRBV11-2; d_gene: TRBD2; CDR3nt: TGTGCCAGCAGCTACACTACACACGGGAGGTCCTACGAGCAGTACTTC; CDR3aa: CASSYTTHGRSYEQYF
j_gene: TRBJ2-1; abundance: -; v_gene: TRBV11-3; d_gene: TRBD2; CDR3nt: TGTGCCAGCAGCTCCACGCCCGGGACTAGCGCCAATGAGCAGTTCTTC; CDR3aa: CASSSTPGTSANEQFF
j_gene: TRBJ2-1; abundance: -; v_gene: TRBV11-2; d_gene: -; CDR3nt: TGTGCCAGCAGGGAGGTAGGGGGGAATGAGCAGTTCTTC; CDR3aa: CASREVGGNEQFF